This TCR beta chain was identified in a study of cytomegalovirus exposure and HLA in healthy donors. PCR primers comprised 60 Vbeta and 13 Jbeta primers. Data came from immunoSEQ multiplex PCR; TCRdb stores just in-frame clones and leaves some out. This sample lists about 160,000 clones; its ten largest clones have about 2%. Sequences were obtained from PBMCs. The TCR originated in a man aged 30-40 years in good health and CMV-seronegative.

The CDR3 DNA is TGTGCCAGCAGCGTAGCAGGTAATAGCAATCAGCCCCAGCATTTT. As protein: CASSVAGNSNQPQHF. This chain uses TRBV9 with TRBJ1-5; D is ambiguous. V gave up 0 bases and J gave up 0 bases, with 7 bases separating them. Per the germline V gene, CDR1 is SGDLS and CDR2 is YYNGEE. The CDR3 runs 15 residues.